This record concerns one T cell receptor beta chain sequence. Only a few counts were recorded for this clone. The target of this receptor is not known. Per-base qualities were not stored, and no clone one base away is much larger. Donors were healthy HIV-negative adults with no recently reported acute infections or vaccinations. Only Caucasian adults living in Nashville, Tennessee, USA were represented among the donors. For unsorted samples, 90 million or so PBMCs were counted, and genomic DNA was extracted using the QIAamp DNA Blood Mini kit. Blood was collected by leukapheresis, and PBMCs were isolated by Ficoll-Histopaque density gradient centrifugation and then cryopreserved in liquid nitrogen vapor phase. The data were taken from a study of shared clonotypes between healthy human individuals (dated by TCRdb to 2018 to 2021). Turning to the overall study: Three men and a couple of women, aged 18 to 49 years, made up the cohort. To estimate repertoire size and how much clonotype sharing occurs between individuals, the study deeply sequenced the blood TCR repertoires of a handful of healthy adults. Different laboratories and diverse techniques were used to prepare libraries and sequence TCR repertoires, to increase sequencing depth and limit assay-specific biases. Between about 0.8 and 8.9 billion PBMCs per donor were obtained by leukapheresis. Overall study outcomes, separate from this receptor: Because the study included a small number of donors, the genetic and exposure-history diversity represented was limited. Only blood was sampled, and tissue TCR repertoires likely differ from those in blood. Pairwise subsampling indicated that sequencing depth was expected to affect the degree of clonotype sharing among donors.

TCR CDR3 regions were amplified from genomic DNA by multiplex PCR using the deep immunoSEQ assay. Extracted genomic DNA from each cell subset was distributed evenly across all wells of several immunoSEQ 96-well plates, and each plate was treated as a replicate. For unsorted PBMC, each replicate PCR was loaded with 250 to 300 ng genomic DNA, equivalent to 25,000 to 35,000 T cell genomes. Ten immunoSEQ deep assay plates were used to sequence the unsorted PBMC genomic DNA. The purified libraries were quantified using a Qubit 3.0 fluorometer, sized with a Bioanalyzer 2100, and then quantified again using the KAPA Library Quantification kit. A separate single-read 150-cycle Illumina NextSeq 550 flow cell was used to sequence each immunoSEQ 96-well plate. Turning to the authors' computational methods: Because the immunoSEQ output included only junctional sequences and no quality scores, the filtering could not be the same as the filtering used for full-length reads. Sequences were annotated with PyIR, a Python wrapper for IgBLAST v1.9, using IMGT germline references to assign V/J genes and CDR3. Reads were removed for weak V/J assignments (E-value above 1e-6), missing CDR3, stop codons, out-of-frame junctions, or ambiguous translated residues. V3J clonotypes were defined by identical inferred V gene, J gene, and CDR3 amino acid sequence. The percentage overlap between two repertoires was calculated by dividing the number of shared unique clonotypes by the size of the smaller repertoire. Richness of each repertoire was evaluated using RTK rarefaction, the Chao1 estimator, and Recon v2.1 estimates of unobserved clonotypes. What TCRdb holds here is the immuneACCESS table cut down to in-frame rearrangements. Part of the clones is not present; checked against another copy, under half of the missing clones reflect an unresolved V gene, and the others are unexplained. V and J calls and clone size are as listed in that table; D and trimming were resolved from the DNA. Across this sample there are around 500,000 clones, with roughly 85% seen only once. The top ten clonotypes cover about an eighth of the sample.

The CDR3 measures 15 amino acids from cysteine to phenylalanine. Solely the CDR3 DNA is kept, with 45 bases framed from the first base. Trimming takes 1 base off V and 3 bases off J; junction bases not matched to a gene: 1. The germline V gene (reference sequence) specifies LNHNV as CDR1 and YYDKDF as CDR2. This chain is built from TRBV15 and TRBJ2-1, with 9 bases in between that match TRBD2. Sequencing was performed on PBMCs. The receptor comes from a woman between 35 and 50 years old in good health. Some clones in this sample may be carry-over from other donors' samples. At the DNA level, the sequence is TGTGCCACCAGCAGAGGCGGGGGGGGCTACAATGAGCAGTTCTTC. Its translation reads: CATSRGGGGYNEQFF.